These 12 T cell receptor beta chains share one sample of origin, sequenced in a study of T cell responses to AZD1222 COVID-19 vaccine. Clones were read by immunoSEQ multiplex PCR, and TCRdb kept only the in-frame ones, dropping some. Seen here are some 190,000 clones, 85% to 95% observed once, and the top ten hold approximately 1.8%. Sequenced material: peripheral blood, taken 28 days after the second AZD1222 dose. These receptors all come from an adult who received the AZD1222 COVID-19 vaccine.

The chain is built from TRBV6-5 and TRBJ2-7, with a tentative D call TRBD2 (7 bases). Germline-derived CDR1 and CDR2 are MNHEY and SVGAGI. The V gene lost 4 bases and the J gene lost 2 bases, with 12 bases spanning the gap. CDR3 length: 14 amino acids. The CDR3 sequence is CASSWGGGTYEQYF. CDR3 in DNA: TGTGCCAGCAGTTGGGGGGGCGGAACCTACGAGCAGTACTTC.

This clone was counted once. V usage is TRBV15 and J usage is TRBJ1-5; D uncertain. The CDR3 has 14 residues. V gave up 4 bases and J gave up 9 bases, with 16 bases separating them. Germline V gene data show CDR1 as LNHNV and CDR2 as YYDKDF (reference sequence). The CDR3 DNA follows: TGTGCCACCAGCATAGGACGGACCCAGCCGCCCCAGCATTTT. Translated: CATSIGRTQPPQHF.

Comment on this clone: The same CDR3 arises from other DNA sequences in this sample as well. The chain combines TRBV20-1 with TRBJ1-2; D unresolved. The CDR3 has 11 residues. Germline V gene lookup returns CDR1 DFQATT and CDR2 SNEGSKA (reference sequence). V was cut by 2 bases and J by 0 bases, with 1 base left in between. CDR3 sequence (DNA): TGCAGTGCTAGACCTAACTATGGCTACACCTTC. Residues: CSARPNYGYTF.

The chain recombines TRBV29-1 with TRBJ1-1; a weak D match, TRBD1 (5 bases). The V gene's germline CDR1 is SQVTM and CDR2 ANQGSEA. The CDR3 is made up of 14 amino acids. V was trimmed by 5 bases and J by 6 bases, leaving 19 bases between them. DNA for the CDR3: TGCAGCGTTTCAGCGGGCCAGGGAGTGGCTGAAGCTTTCTTT. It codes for CSVSAGQGVAEAFF.

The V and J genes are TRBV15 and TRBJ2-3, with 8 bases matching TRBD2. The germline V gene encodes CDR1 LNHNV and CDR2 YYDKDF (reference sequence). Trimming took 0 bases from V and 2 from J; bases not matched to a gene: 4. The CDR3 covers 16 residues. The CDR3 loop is CATSREGGRITDTQYF. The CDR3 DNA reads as TGTGCCACCAGCAGAGAGGGCGGGAGGATCACAGATACGCAGTATTTT. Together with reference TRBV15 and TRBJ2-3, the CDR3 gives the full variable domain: DAMVIQNPRYQVTQFGKPVTLSCSQTLNHNVMYWYQQKSSQAPKLLFHYYDKDFNNEADTPDNFQSRRPNTSFCFLDIRSPGLGDTAMYLCATSREGGRITDTQYFGPGTRLTVL.

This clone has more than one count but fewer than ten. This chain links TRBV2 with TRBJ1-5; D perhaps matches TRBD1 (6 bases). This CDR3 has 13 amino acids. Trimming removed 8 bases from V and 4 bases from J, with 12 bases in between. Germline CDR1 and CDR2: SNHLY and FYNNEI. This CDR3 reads CASRQVGNQPQHF. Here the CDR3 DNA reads TGTGCCAGCCGACAGGTGGGAAATCAGCCCCAGCATTTT.

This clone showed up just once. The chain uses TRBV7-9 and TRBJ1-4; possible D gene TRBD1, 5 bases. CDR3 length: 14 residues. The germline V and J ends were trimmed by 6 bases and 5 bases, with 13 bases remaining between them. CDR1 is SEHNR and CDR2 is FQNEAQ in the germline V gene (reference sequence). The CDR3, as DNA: TGTGCCAGCAGTCGGCCCGGGGGAAATGAAAAACTGTTTTTT. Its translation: CASSRPGGNEKLFF.

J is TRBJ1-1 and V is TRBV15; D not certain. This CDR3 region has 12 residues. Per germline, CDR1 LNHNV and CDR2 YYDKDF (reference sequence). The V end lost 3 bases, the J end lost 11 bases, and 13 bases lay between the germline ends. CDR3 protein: CATSSETGRAFF. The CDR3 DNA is TGTGCCACCAGCAGCGAAACCGGGAGGGCTTTCTTT.

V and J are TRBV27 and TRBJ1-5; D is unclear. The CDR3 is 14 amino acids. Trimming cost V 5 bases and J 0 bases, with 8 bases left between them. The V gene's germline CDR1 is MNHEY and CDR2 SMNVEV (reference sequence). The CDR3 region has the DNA TGTGCCAGCAGTGGTGCATATAGCAATCAGCCCCAGCATTTT. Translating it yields CASSGAYSNQPQHF.

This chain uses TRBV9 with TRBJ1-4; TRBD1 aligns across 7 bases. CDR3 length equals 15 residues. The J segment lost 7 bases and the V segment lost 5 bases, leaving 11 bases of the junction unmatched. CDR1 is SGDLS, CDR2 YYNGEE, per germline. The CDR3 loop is CASSKQGGMAEKLFF. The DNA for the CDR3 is TGTGCCAGCAGTAAGCAAGGGGGCATGGCTGAAAAACTGTTTTTT.

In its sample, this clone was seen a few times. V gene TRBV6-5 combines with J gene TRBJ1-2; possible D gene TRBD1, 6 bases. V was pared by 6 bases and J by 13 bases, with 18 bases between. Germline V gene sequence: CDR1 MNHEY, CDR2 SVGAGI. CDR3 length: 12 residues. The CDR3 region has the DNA TGTGCCAGCAGGGGAGCGGGACACTCGGGCACCTTC. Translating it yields CASRGAGHSGTF.

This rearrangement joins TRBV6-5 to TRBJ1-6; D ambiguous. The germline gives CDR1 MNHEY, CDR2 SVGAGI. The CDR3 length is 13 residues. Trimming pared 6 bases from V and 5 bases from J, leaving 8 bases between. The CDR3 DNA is TGTGCCAGCAGATACGCCGATAATTCACCCCTCCACTTT. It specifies CASRYADNSPLHF.